The table lists the clone carrying this T cell receptor (beta chain) with a few counts. Its antigen is not known. The CDR3 extends over 16 amino acids. Germline V gene lookup returns CDR1 SGDLS and CDR2 YYNGEE. V was clipped by 0 bases and J by 2 bases; unmatched bases: 4. The data derive from a study of beta chain features in type 1 diabetes. Findings and limits, study-wide: A closer apparent resemblance between naive, central memory and Treg TCRB repertoires was seen in patients than in healthy donors.

Every isolated RNA sample was fully reverse transcribed, so sequencing captured expressed TCRB transcripts. Method: immunoSEQ multiplex PCR; TCRdb's copy keeps in-frame clones and lacks some. The table has a few hundred thousand clones, about 14% seen once. What was sequenced was naive CD4+ T cells from blood. The chain employs TRBV9 and TRBJ2-7, with TRBD2 matching over 11 bases. This sequence was found in a woman aged 18-30 years in good health. The CDR3 sequence is CASSVGIAGGPYEQYF. CDR3 coding DNA: TGTGCCAGCAGCGTAGGGATAGCGGGAGGGCCCTACGAGCAGTACTTC.